This paragraph reports one T cell receptor beta chain. Its antigen target is currently unknown. The record has no base qualities; no much larger clone is one base away. This specimen comes from a study of shared clonotypes between healthy human individuals (dated by TCRdb to 2018 to 2020). Broadly, across the study: Two women and a few men aged 18 to 49 years were included in the cohort. For each donor, three plates each were used for CD4 naive and CD4 memory, two plates were used for CD8 naive, and one plate was used for CD8 memory. To estimate repertoire size and how much clonotype sharing occurs between individuals, the study deeply sequenced the blood TCR repertoires of five healthy adults. Libraries were prepared and TCR repertoires were sequenced by different laboratories using diverse techniques, in order to increase sequencing depth and limit assay-specific biases. Leukapheresis yielded between about 0.9 and 9 billion PBMCs per donor. Study-wide conclusions, independent of this receptor: Compared with non-shared clonotypes, clonotypes shared by all four sorted-subset donors had higher generation probabilities. Because the study included a small number of donors, the genetic and exposure-history diversity represented was limited. Incomplete sequencing was indicated by rarefaction of sorted-subset datasets, despite the large sequencing depth. Pairwise subsampling indicated that sequencing depth was expected to affect the degree of clonotype sharing among donors. When a few donors were compared, the shared fraction of clonotypes was roughly 5% for naive CD4, around 4% for naive CD8, 2% to 2.5% for memory CD4, and 0.3% to 0.5% for memory CD8. Sampling was limited to blood, and TCR repertoires in tissue likely differ from TCR repertoires in blood. Larger estimated clonotype richness was generally found for naive subsets than for memory subsets.

The donors were healthy, HIV-negative adults who had no recently reported acute infections or vaccinations. All donors were Caucasian adults living in Nashville, Tennessee, USA. Magnetic negative selection was used to enrich CD4+ T cells, after which naive cells were positively selected on CD45RA and the negative fraction became the memory subset. Blood was collected by leukapheresis, and PBMCs were isolated by Ficoll-Histopaque density gradient centrifugation and then cryopreserved in liquid nitrogen vapor phase. Purity and quantity of every magnetically sorted T cell population were checked by analytical flow cytometry. Genomic DNA was isolated from every sorted fraction and measured by UV absorbance on a Nanodrop 2000c. Cut back by 5 bases and 5 bases, the V and J ends lie 12 bases apart. From its cysteine to its phenylalanine, the CDR3 spans 13 amino acids. Solely the CDR3 DNA is kept, with 39 bases framed from the first base. CDR1 and CDR2, per the germline V gene (reference sequence), are SEHNR and FQNEAQ.

Using the deep immunoSEQ assay, TCR CDR3 regions were amplified from genomic DNA by multiplex PCR. Extracted genomic DNA from each cell subset was spread evenly across all wells of several immunoSEQ 96-well plates, with each plate serving as a replicate. For sorted subsets, roughly 200 ng of genomic DNA, equivalent to 30,000 or so T cell genomes, went into each replicate PCR. The purified libraries were quantified using a Qubit 3.0 fluorometer, sized with a Bioanalyzer 2100, and then quantified again using the KAPA Library Quantification kit. Every immunoSEQ 96-well plate was sequenced on a dedicated single-read 150-cycle Illumina NextSeq 550 flow cell. As for how the authors treated the data: Because the immunoSEQ output held only junctional sequences and lacked quality scores, the filtering could not match the filtering applied to full-length reads. Sequences were annotated with PyIR, a Python wrapper for IgBLAST v1.9, and V/J genes and CDR3 were assigned using IMGT germline references. Reads with weak V/J assignments (E-value above 1e-6), missing CDR3, stop codons, out-of-frame junctions, or ambiguous translated residues were removed. V3J clonotypes were defined by identical inferred V gene, J gene, and CDR3 amino acid sequence. Percentage overlap between repertoires was calculated by dividing the number of shared unique clonotypes by the size of the smaller repertoire. Repertoire richness was assessed with RTK rarefaction, the Chao1 estimator, and Recon v2.1 estimates of unobserved clonotypes. Generation probabilities were computed with OLGA for all TCRbeta clonotypes obtained by the gDNA method from several donors. Held by TCRdb, this immuneACCESS table contains in-frame sequences only and omits some clones. Under half of the omission traces to an unresolved V gene where checked; the cause of the rest is unknown. V, J and clone size were drawn from that table, and D and trimming were deduced from the DNA. The sample has around 600,000 clones on record, more than 95% of them singletons. The ten largest clones capture about 0.06% of the sample.

Sequencing was done on a sample of naive CD4+ T cells sorted from blood. The intended sense of this specimen's cell subset or site label: CD45RA+ positively selected. The clonotype originates from a woman younger than 45 in good health. Rearrangement joined TRBV7-9 to TRBJ2-5; the D segment could be TRBD1, given 7 matching bases. The nucleotide sequence reads as follows: TGTGCCAGCAGCCCGACAGGGAGGGAGACCCAGTACTTC. It translates as CASSPTGRETQYF.